These T cell receptor beta chains were read from a single sample in a study of T-cell memory formation after mild COVID-19. From the 5' RACE reads, TCRdb called clonotypes with MiXCR, one entry per CDR3 protein. The sample gives a few hundred thousand distinct CDR3 sequences, about a sixth of which show up once; roughly 21% is in the top ten. Material for sequencing was PBMCs or a T cell subset sorted from them (not recorded which). The receptors here all came from a man aged 18 to 30 who had mild COVID-19 (a few samples of this study predate the infection). Cell type and time point are not known. Each CDR3 is given with its conserved first and last residue. The order of the fields is CDR3 length, clone size, D gene, J gene, V gene, CDR3 protein, CDR3 DNA. A D gene is named only where the DNA matches it firmly. A clone size is listed for some rows: how often the clone was seen (once, few, many), or a class if it is expanded.

14	-	TRBD1	TRBJ2-4	TRBV5-1	CASKVTGESNIQYF	TGCGCCAGCAAGGTGACAGGGGAGTCAAACATTCAGTACTTC
16	-	TRBD1	TRBJ2-1	TRBV12-3/TRBV12-4	CASSLRRSDRENEQFF	TGTGCCAGCAGTTTAAGGAGGTCCGACAGGGAAAATGAGCAGTTCTTC
15	once	TRBD1	TRBJ2-7	TRBV4-3	CASSPRTGGLGEQYF	TGCGCCAGCAGCCCCCGGACAGGGGGTTTGGGCGAGCAGTACTTC
15	few	TRBD1	TRBJ2-5	TRBV7-2	CASSRRDRAQETQYF	TGTGCCAGCAGCAGGCGAGACAGGGCCCAAGAGACCCAGTACTTC
16	-	TRBD1	TRBJ2-5	TRBV27	CASSLLGQGYGETQYF	TGTGCCAGCAGTTTATTGGGACAGGGGTATGGAGAGACCCAGTACTTC
12	many	-	TRBJ2-1	TRBV5-6	CASRAGSNEQFF	TGTGCCAGCAGGGCAGGGAGCAATGAGCAGTTCTTC
14	few	TRBD1	TRBJ1-1	TRBV6-1	CASSERKLQGKAFF	TGTGCCAGCAGTGAACGGAAATTACAGGGGAAAGCTTTCTTT
14	-	-	TRBJ1-3	TRBV3-1	CASSQVSSGNTIYF	TGTGCCAGCAGCCAAGTTAGTTCTGGAAACACCATATATTTT
15	-	-	TRBJ1-1	TRBV7-2	CASSLGTASTTEAFF	TGTGCCAGCAGCTTAGGAACAGCGAGTACAACTGAAGCTTTCTTT
13	many	-	TRBJ2-1	TRBV29-1	CSAGGRPDNEQFF	TGCAGCGCCGGTGGACGGCCGGACAATGAGCAGTTCTTC
15	-	-	TRBJ2-7	TRBV6-5	CASSYSTADNYEQYF	TGTGCCAGCAGTTACTCGACGGCAGACAACTACGAGCAGTACTTC
14	-	-	TRBJ1-2	TRBV6-5	CASSYRSVNYGYTF	TGTGCCAGCAGTTACCGCTCAGTTAACTATGGCTACACCTTC
14	few	-	TRBJ1-4	TRBV6-5	CASSYERASAKLFF	TGTGCCAGCAGTTACGAAAGGGCCAGCGCAAAACTGTTTTTT
16	-	TRBD1	TRBJ1-5	TRBV28	CASRPGTGRGLGPQHF	TGTGCCAGCAGACCCGGGACAGGGAGGGGGTTGGGGCCCCAGCATTTT
16	few	-	TRBJ1-1	TRBV5-1	CASSLRFRQGPTEAFF	TGCGCCAGCAGCTTGCGGTTTCGGCAGGGACCCACTGAAGCTTTCTTT
14	-	TRBD1	TRBJ1-2	TRBV10-3	CAISAPGQRNGYTF	TGTGCCATCAGTGCTCCGGGACAGCGGAATGGCTACACCTTC
15	few	TRBD1	TRBJ1-1	TRBV19	CASSAGTAKNTEAFF	TGTGCCAGTAGTGCCGGGACAGCCAAAAACACTGAAGCTTTCTTT
16	few	TRBD1	TRBJ2-6	TRBV5-1	CASSSQGNAGANVLTF	TGCGCCAGCAGCTCACAGGGGAACGCTGGGGCCAACGTCCTGACTTTC
13	-	-	TRBJ1-5	TRBV28	CASTPPGVGPQHF	TGTGCCAGCACCCCCCCGGGCGTAGGGCCCCAGCATTTT
12	-	-	TRBJ2-1	TRBV20-1	CSARDLGFEQFF	TGCAGTGCTAGAGATTTAGGGTTTGAGCAGTTCTTC
11	-	-	TRBJ2-7	TRBV27	CAIDRGYEQYF	TGTGCCATCGATCGGGGTTACGAGCAGTACTTC
18	-	TRBD2	TRBJ2-2	TRBV12-3/TRBV12-4	CASSLAQGLAPNTGELFF	TGTGCCAGCAGTTTAGCGCAGGGACTAGCGCCCAACACCGGGGAGCTGTTTTTT
16	few	TRBD1	TRBJ2-2	TRBV5-1	CASSSDRVRNTGELFF	TGCGCCAGCAGCTCTGACAGGGTGCGGAACACCGGGGAGCTGTTTTTT
15	-	TRBD1	TRBJ2-1	TRBV4-2	CASSIQGATDNEQFF	TGTGCCAGCAGCATACAGGGGGCGACCGACAATGAGCAGTTCTTC
15	-	-	TRBJ1-5	TRBV5-6	CASSRAGRKDQPQHF	TGTGCCAGCAGCCGGGCAGGGAGGAAAGATCAGCCCCAGCATTTT
14	few	-	TRBJ2-5	TRBV11-2	CASSLRHLQETQYF	TGTGCCAGCAGCTTAAGACACCTCCAAGAGACCCAGTACTTC
15	-	-	TRBJ1-2	TRBV7-2	CASSLQANRDGGYTF	TGTGCCAGCAGCTTACAGGCAAACCGGGACGGTGGCTACACCTTC
17	few	-	TRBJ1-1	TRBV20-1	CSASLGTTSFTYTEAFF	TGCAGTGCTAGTTTGGGCACCACCTCGTTCACCTACACTGAAGCTTTCTTT
17	once	TRBD1	TRBJ1-5	TRBV6-6	CASTDRQGVASNQPQHF	TGTGCCAGCACCGACAGGCAGGGGGTCGCCAGCAATCAGCCCCAGCATTTT
16	once	-	TRBJ2-2	TRBV6-2/TRBV6-3	CASRRLGAPGTGELFF	TGTGCCAGCAGGAGACTGGGGGCGCCGGGCACCGGGGAGCTGTTTTTT
15	-	-	TRBJ2-3	TRBV5-1	CASSPPQGGTDTQYF	TGCGCCAGCAGCCCCCCCCAGGGGGGAACAGATACGCAGTATTTT
16	few	TRBD2	TRBJ2-2	TRBV5-1	CASSPRRGENTGELFF	TGCGCCAGCAGCCCTCGGCGGGGGGAGAACACCGGGGAGCTGTTTTTT
14	-	TRBD1	TRBJ2-3	TRBV25-1	CASSDRTGSDTQYF	TGTGCCAGCAGTGATAGGACAGGTTCAGATACGCAGTATTTT
12	-	-	TRBJ2-1	TRBV6-5	CASSYSGNEQFF	TGTGCCAGCAGTTACTCGGGGAATGAGCAGTTCTTC
18	-	TRBD2	TRBJ2-5	TRBV5-1	CASSLAGTSGGHQETQYF	TGCGCCAGCAGCTTGGCCGGGACTAGCGGGGGCCACCAAGAGACCCAGTACTTC
18	-	TRBD2	TRBJ2-2	TRBV24-1	CATSDTGTSGVSSGELFF	TGTGCCACCAGTGATACCGGGACTAGCGGGGTATCCAGCGGGGAGCTGTTTTTT
18	few	TRBD2	TRBJ2-7	TRBV6-1	CASSEGPYPSGGHYEQYF	TGTGCCAGCAGTGAAGGCCCTTATCCTAGCGGGGGTCACTACGAGCAGTACTTC
15	-	-	TRBJ2-2	TRBV12-3/TRBV12-4	CASSLGGTFTGELFF	TGTGCCAGCAGTTTAGGGGGGACCTTCACCGGGGAGCTGTTTTTT
13	few	-	TRBJ2-3	TRBV6-2/TRBV6-3	CASSSKSTDTQYF	TGTGCCAGCAGTTCCAAAAGCACAGATACGCAGTATTTT
12	-	-	TRBJ2-3	TRBV19	CASSIGTPTQYF	TGTGCCAGTAGTATTGGTACCCCTACGCAGTATTTT
14	few	TRBD1	TRBJ1-5	TRBV7-8	CASSRDRDNQPQHF	TGTGCCAGCAGCCGTGACAGGGATAATCAGCCCCAGCATTTT
15	few	TRBD1	TRBJ1-3	TRBV12-3/TRBV12-4	CASSPLQGRGNTIYF	TGTGCCAGCAGTCCGTTACAGGGGCGCGGAAACACCATATATTTT
15	-	TRBD1	TRBJ1-2	TRBV3-1	CASSRGTESNYGYTF	TGTGCCAGCAGCCGTGGGACAGAATCTAACTATGGCTACACCTTC
16	few	TRBD2	TRBJ2-7	TRBV7-2	CASSSRGLAGNHEQYF	TGTGCCAGCAGCTCCCGGGGACTAGCGGGGAACCACGAGCAGTACTTC
14	-	TRBD1	TRBJ2-7	TRBV20-1	CSASRDREFDEQYF	TGCAGTGCTAGCCGGGACAGGGAATTTGACGAGCAGTACTTC
14	few	-	TRBJ2-1	TRBV7-2	CASSWSSDLNEQFF	TGTGCCAGCAGCTGGAGTAGCGACCTCAATGAGCAGTTCTTC
13	-	-	TRBJ1-1	TRBV15	CATSQGTNTEAFF	TGTGCCACCAGTCAGGGAACGAACACTGAAGCTTTCTTT
15	-	-	TRBJ1-3	TRBV7-6	CASSLALVSGNTIYF	TGTGCCAGCAGCTTAGCGCTGGTCTCTGGAAACACCATATATTTT
13	-	-	TRBJ2-3	TRBV7-2	CASSPPVTDTQYF	TGTGCCAGCAGCCCCCCGGTCACAGATACGCAGTATTTT
13	many	-	TRBJ2-4	TRBV20-1	CSARDLPRNIQYF	TGCAGTGCTAGAGATCTGCCGCGAAACATTCAGTACTTC
15	-	-	TRBJ2-1	TRBV7-2	CASSLALDAYNEQFF	TGTGCCAGCAGCTTAGCGCTGGACGCCTACAATGAGCAGTTCTTC
16	many	TRBD2	TRBJ2-1	TRBV5-1	CASSGEGLGSYNEQFF	TGCGCCAGCAGCGGGGAGGGGCTCGGCTCCTACAATGAGCAGTTCTTC
9	-	-	TRBJ1-1	TRBV7-9	CASSDPAFF	TGTGCCAGCAGCGACCCCGCTTTCTTT